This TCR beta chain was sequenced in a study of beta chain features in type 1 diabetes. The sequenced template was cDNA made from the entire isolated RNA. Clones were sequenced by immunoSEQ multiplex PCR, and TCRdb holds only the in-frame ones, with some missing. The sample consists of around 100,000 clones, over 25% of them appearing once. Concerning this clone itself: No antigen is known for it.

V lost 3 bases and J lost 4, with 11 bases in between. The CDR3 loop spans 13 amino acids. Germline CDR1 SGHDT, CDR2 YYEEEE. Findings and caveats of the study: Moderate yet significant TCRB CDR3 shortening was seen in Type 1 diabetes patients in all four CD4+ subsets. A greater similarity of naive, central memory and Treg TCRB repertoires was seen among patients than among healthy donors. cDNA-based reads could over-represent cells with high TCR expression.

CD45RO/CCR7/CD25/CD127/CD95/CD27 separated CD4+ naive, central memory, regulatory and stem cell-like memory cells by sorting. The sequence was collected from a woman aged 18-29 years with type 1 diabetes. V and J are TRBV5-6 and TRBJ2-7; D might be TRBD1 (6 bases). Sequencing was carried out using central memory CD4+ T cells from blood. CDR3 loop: CASSYRDTYEQYF. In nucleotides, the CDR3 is TGTGCCAGCAGCTACCGGGACACATACGAGCAGTACTTC.